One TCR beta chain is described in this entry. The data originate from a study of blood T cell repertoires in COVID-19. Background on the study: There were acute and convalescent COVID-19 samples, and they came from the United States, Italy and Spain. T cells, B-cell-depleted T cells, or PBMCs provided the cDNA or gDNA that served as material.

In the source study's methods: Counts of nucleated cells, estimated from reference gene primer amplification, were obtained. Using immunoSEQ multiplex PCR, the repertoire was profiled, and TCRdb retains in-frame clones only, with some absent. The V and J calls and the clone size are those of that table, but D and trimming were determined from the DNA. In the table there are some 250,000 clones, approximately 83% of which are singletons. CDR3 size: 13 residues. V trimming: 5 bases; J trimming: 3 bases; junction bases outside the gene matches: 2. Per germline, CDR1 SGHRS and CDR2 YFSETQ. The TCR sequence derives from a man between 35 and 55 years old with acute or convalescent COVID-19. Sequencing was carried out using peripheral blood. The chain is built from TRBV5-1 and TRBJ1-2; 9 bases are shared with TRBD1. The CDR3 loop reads CASSRQGDYGYTF. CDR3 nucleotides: TGCGCCAGCAGTCGACAGGGGGACTATGGCTACACCTTC.